Listed below are T cell receptor beta chains from one sample, sequenced in a study of graft-versus-host responses after intestinal transplantation. This table comes from immunoSEQ multiplex PCR, and its TCRdb copy is limited to in-frame clones, with some not included. The table shows tens of thousands of clones, with around 93% occurring only once. Which antigens these TCRs recognize remains unknown. The input for sequencing was unstimulated CD8+ T cells sorted from spleen or lymph node cells, taken before intestinal transplant. The origin of the receptors is a human donor who received an intestinal transplant. Both conserved end residues are part of each CDR3. The D gene is left open where the match is weak.

DNA: TGTGCTAGTGCGGGGGTCGGGGGAAGTCGCTACGAGCAGTACTTC
CDR3: CASAGVGGSRYEQYF
D: NA
V: TRBV12-5
J: TRBJ2-7

DNA: TGTGCCAGCAGCGTAGCTACCGGGGGCTACAATGAGCAGTTCTTC
CDR3: CASSVATGGYNEQFF
D: NA
V: TRBV9
J: TRBJ2-1

DNA: TGTGCCAGCAGCGTACCCCGTTATAGCGGGGAGAACAATGAGCAGTTCTTC
CDR3: CASSVPRYSGENNEQFF
D: TRBD2
V: TRBV9
J: TRBJ2-1

DNA: TGTGCCAGCAGCCAATCGGCGGAGTCCAACTACGAGCAGTACTTC
CDR3: CASSQSAESNYEQYF
D: NA
V: TRBV16
J: TRBJ2-7

DNA: TGTGCCAGCAGTTTCCGGGGGGTTACTGAAGCTTTCTTT
CDR3: CASSFRGVTEAFF
D: NA
V: TRBV28
J: TRBJ1-1

DNA: TGTGCCTGGAGTGGTCCGGGTGAGCAGTTCTTC
CDR3: CAWSGPGEQFF
D: NA
V: TRBV30
J: TRBJ2-1

DNA: TGTGCCAGCAGCGGGGCTAGCGCACAAGAGACCCAGTACTTC
CDR3: CASSGASAQETQYF
D: NA
V: TRBV9
J: TRBJ2-5

DNA: TGTGCCTGGAGTCTACCAACTAGCGTTTCCTACAATGAGCAGTTCTTC
CDR3: CAWSLPTSVSYNEQFF
D: TRBD2
V: TRBV30
J: TRBJ2-1

DNA: TGTGCCAGCAGTAGTGGGACAGGGGGCTCCTACAATGAGCAGTTCTTC
CDR3: CASSSGTGGSYNEQFF
D: TRBD1
V: TRBV27
J: TRBJ2-1

DNA: TGTGCCAGCAGCGCGAGCGGGGGACTAGCGGGGGATTCTACAGATACGCAGTATTTT
CDR3: CASSASGGLAGDSTDTQYF
D: TRBD2
V: TRBV9
J: TRBJ2-3

DNA: TGTGCCTGGAGTGTTGGTGGACTCCCCTACGAGCAGTACTTC
CDR3: CAWSVGGLPYEQYF
D: NA
V: TRBV30
J: TRBJ2-7

DNA: TGTGCCAGCAGCCAAGACGTAGGAGCTAGCGGGTCCAATGAGCAGTTCTTC
CDR3: CASSQDVGASGSNEQFF
D: TRBD2
V: TRBV9
J: TRBJ2-1

DNA: TGTGCCAGCAGCTGGGGACAGTCCATGAACACTGAAGCTTTCTTT
CDR3: CASSWGQSMNTEAFF
D: TRBD1
V: TRBV5-4
J: TRBJ1-1

DNA: TGTGCCAGCAGTGCTCAGCAGGGGTTGAACACTGAAGCTTTCTTT
CDR3: CASSAQQGLNTEAFF
D: NA
V: TRBV6-1
J: TRBJ1-1

DNA: TGTGCCAGCAGCAACTATATAGCGGGAGGGTTCACCGGGGAGCTGTTTTTT
CDR3: CASSNYIAGGFTGELFF
D: TRBD2
V: TRBV7-9
J: TRBJ2-2

DNA: TGTGCCAGTAGTATCCCAGCGGGGGGGCCGGGAGAGACCCAGTACTTC
CDR3: CASSIPAGGPGETQYF
D: TRBD2
V: TRBV19
J: TRBJ2-5

DNA: TGTGCCAGTAGTCCGACAGGGCAAAGTGGCTACACCTTC
CDR3: CASSPTGQSGYTF
D: TRBD1
V: TRBV19
J: TRBJ1-2

DNA: TGTGCCAGCAGTGAAGTCAGGCGACCTAATGAAAAACTGTTTTTT
CDR3: CASSEVRRPNEKLFF
D: NA
V: TRBV2
J: TRBJ1-4

DNA: TGTGCCAGCAGCGACGGGACAGGGGCTAACTATGGCTACACCTTC
CDR3: CASSDGTGANYGYTF
D: TRBD1
V: TRBV9
J: TRBJ1-2

DNA: TGTGCCAGTAGTATAGGGGCCAATGGCTACACCTTC
CDR3: CASSIGANGYTF
D: NA
V: TRBV19
J: TRBJ1-2

DNA: TGCAGCGTTAGGGGCATGACCTATGGCTACACCTTC
CDR3: CSVRGMTYGYTF
D: NA
V: TRBV29-1
J: TRBJ1-2

DNA: TGCGCCAGCAGCCAAGGCCCAACAACCTACGAGCAGTACTTC
CDR3: CASSQGPTTYEQYF
D: NA
V: TRBV4-3
J: TRBJ2-7